These T cell receptor beta chains were read from a single sample in a study of blood T cell repertoires in COVID-19. Profiled with immunoSEQ multiplex PCR; TCRdb holds only in-frame clones, not every one. The sample has around 340,000 clones, approximately 89% seen once. The sequenced material came from peripheral blood. Receptors were obtained from a woman aged 60-75 years with COVID-19, enrolled during active disease. CDR3s include the opening cysteine and the closing phenylalanine or tryptophan. The order of the fields is CDR3 protein, CDR3 DNA, V gene, J gene, D gene. D genes are given only for firm matches.

cdr3_aa: CAISLAIDQPQHF
cdr3_nt: TGTGCCATCAGTCTGGCCATCGATCAGCCCCAGCATTTT
v_call: TRBV10-3
j_call: TRBJ1-5
d_call: .

cdr3_aa: CAGPSRGQETEAFF
cdr3_nt: TGTGCCGGCCCCTCTCGGGGACAGGAGACTGAAGCTTTCTTT
v_call: TRBV6-5
j_call: TRBJ1-1
d_call: TRBD1

cdr3_aa: CASSAGTRNTEAFF
cdr3_nt: TGTGCCAGCAGCGCCGGGACAAGGAACACTGAAGCTTTCTTT
v_call: TRBV9
j_call: TRBJ1-1
d_call: .

cdr3_aa: CASMRKSNTGELFF
cdr3_nt: TGTGCCAGCATGCGGAAATCGAACACCGGGGAGCTGTTTTTT
v_call: TRBV7-7
j_call: TRBJ2-2
d_call: .

cdr3_aa: CASSLLGGATNYGYTF
cdr3_nt: TGTGCCAGCAGCTTACTTGGGGGGGCCACTAACTATGGCTACACCTTC
v_call: TRBV11-2
j_call: TRBJ1-2
d_call: .

cdr3_aa: CASREGPFRGTQETQYF
cdr3_nt: TGTGCCAGCAGAGAGGGGCCCTTTCGAGGGACTCAAGAGACCCAGTACTTC
v_call: TRBV28
j_call: TRBJ2-5
d_call: .

cdr3_aa: CASSYSGGYQETQYF
cdr3_nt: TGTGCCAGCAGCTATAGCGGGGGGTATCAAGAGACCCAGTACTTC
v_call: TRBV9
j_call: TRBJ2-5
d_call: TRBD2

cdr3_aa: CASRPGIIGEKLFF
cdr3_nt: TGCGCCAGCCGCCCAGGCATTATTGGCGAAAAACTGTTTTTT
v_call: TRBV5-1
j_call: TRBJ1-4
d_call: .

cdr3_aa: CASSARPGSVGDEKLFF
cdr3_nt: TGTGCCAGCAGCGCCCGACCCGGGAGCGTCGGAGATGAAAAACTGTTTTTT
v_call: TRBV5-5
j_call: TRBJ1-4
d_call: .

cdr3_aa: CASSRTVYNEQFF
cdr3_nt: TGTGCCAGCAGTAGGACAGTTTACAATGAGCAGTTCTTC
v_call: TRBV12-3/TRBV12-4
j_call: TRBJ2-1
d_call: .